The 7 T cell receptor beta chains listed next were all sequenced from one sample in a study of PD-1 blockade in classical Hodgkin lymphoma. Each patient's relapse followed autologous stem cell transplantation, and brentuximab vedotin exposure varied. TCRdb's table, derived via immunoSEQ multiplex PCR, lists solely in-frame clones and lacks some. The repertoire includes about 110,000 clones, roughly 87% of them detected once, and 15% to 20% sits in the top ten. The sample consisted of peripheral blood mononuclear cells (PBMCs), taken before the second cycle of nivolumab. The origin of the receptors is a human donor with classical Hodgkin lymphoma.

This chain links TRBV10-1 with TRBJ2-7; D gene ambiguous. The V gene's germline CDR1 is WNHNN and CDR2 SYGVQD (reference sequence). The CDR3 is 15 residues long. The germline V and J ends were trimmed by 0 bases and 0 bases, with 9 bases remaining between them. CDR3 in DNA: TGCGCCAGCAGTGAGTCGGCGGCCCTCTCCTACGAGCAGTACTTC. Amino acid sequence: CASSESAALSYEQYF.

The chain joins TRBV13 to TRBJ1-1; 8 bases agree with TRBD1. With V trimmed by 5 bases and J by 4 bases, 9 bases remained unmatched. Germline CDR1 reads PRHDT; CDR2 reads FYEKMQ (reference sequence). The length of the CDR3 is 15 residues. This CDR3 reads CASSLMGQASTEAFF. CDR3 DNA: TGTGCCAGCAGCCTCATGGGACAGGCGTCCACTGAAGCTTTCTTT.

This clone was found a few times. CDR3 sequence (DNA): TGCGCCAGCAGCGTACGACAGGGATTTGGAAACACCATATATTTT. Amino acid sequence: CASSVRQGFGNTIYF. The chain is built from TRBV4-1 and TRBJ1-3; 7 bases align to TRBD1. V lost 5 bases to trimming and J lost 3 bases; unmatched junction nucleotides: 7. Germline CDR1 and CDR2: MGHRA and YSYEKL. This CDR3 is 15 amino acids long.

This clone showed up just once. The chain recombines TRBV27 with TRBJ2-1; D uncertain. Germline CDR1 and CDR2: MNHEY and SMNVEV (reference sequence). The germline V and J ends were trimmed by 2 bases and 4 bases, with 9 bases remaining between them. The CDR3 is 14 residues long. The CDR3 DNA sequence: TGTGCCAGCAGTTTAGAGGACCATTACAATGAGCAGTTCTTC. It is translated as CASSLEDHYNEQFF.

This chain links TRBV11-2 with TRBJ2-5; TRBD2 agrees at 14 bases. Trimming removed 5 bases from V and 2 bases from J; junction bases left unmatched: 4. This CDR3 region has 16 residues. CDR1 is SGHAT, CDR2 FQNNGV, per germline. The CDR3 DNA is TGTGCCAGCAGCCCGACTAGCGGGAGGGTACAAGAGACCCAGTACTTC. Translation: CASSPTSGRVQETQYF.

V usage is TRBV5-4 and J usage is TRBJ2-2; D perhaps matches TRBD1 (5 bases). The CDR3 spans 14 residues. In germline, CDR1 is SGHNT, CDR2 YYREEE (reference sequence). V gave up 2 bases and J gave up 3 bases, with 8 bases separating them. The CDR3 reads CASSFQGYTGELFF. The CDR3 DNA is TGTGCCAGCAGCTTTCAGGGATACACCGGGGAGCTGTTTTTT.

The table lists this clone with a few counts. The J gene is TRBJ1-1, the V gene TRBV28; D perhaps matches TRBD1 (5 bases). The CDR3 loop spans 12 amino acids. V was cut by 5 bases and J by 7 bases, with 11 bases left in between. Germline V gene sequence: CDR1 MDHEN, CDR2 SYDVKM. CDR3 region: CASSPPGGEAFF. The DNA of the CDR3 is TGTGCCAGCAGTCCCCCCGGGGGTGAAGCTTTCTTT.